The rows below give T cell receptor beta chains drawn from one sample of a study of T-cell memory formation after mild COVID-19. Each CDR3 protein gets one entry after TCRdb re-called the 5' RACE reads with MiXCR. This table has about 190,000 distinct CDR3 sequences, 18% appearing once. What was sequenced was PBMCs or a T cell subset sorted from them (not recorded which). The receptor source for this set is an adult woman who had mild COVID-19 (a few samples of this study predate the infection). Cell type and time point are not known. Each CDR3 is given with its conserved first and last residue. Fields, in order: J gene, V gene, clone size, D gene, CDR3 DNA, CDR3 protein. A D gene is named only where the DNA matches it firmly. For some rows the clone size is stated as once, few or many, or as a class when expanded; others skip it.

j_call: TRBJ2-2
v_call: TRBV24-1
clone_size: NA
d_call: NA
cdr3_nt: TGTGCCACCAGCCAGCTGAACACCGGGGAGCTGTTTTTT
cdr3_aa: CATSQLNTGELFF

j_call: TRBJ1-2
v_call: TRBV4-2
clone_size: few
d_call: TRBD1
cdr3_nt: TGTGCCAGCAGCCAAGATTATAGGACAGGGCTAAATGGCTACACCTTC
cdr3_aa: CASSQDYRTGLNGYTF

j_call: TRBJ2-4
v_call: TRBV12-3/TRBV12-4
clone_size: NA
d_call: NA
cdr3_nt: TGTGCCAGCAGTTTAGAGGGCGGGCGGGTAAACATTCAGTACTTC
cdr3_aa: CASSLEGGRVNIQYF

j_call: TRBJ2-6
v_call: TRBV7-8
clone_size: NA
d_call: NA
cdr3_nt: TGTGCCAGCAGCTTAGAAAGGCTGATCTCTGGGGCCAACGTCCTGACTTTC
cdr3_aa: CASSLERLISGANVLTF

j_call: TRBJ2-7
v_call: TRBV24-1
clone_size: many
d_call: NA
cdr3_nt: TGTGCCACCAGTGACCCTGACACGTACGAGCAGTACTTC
cdr3_aa: CATSDPDTYEQYF

j_call: TRBJ2-1
v_call: TRBV29-1
clone_size: NA
d_call: NA
cdr3_nt: TGCAGCGTTGAAGCTAGCGAGAGAAGGGATGAGCAGTTCTTC
cdr3_aa: CSVEASERRDEQFF

j_call: TRBJ2-5
v_call: TRBV7-9
clone_size: NA
d_call: NA
cdr3_nt: TGTGCCAGCAGTTTGCCCCCAGGGGGGAGGTCCCAAGAGACCCAGTACTTC
cdr3_aa: CASSLPPGGRSQETQYF

j_call: TRBJ2-5
v_call: TRBV7-9
clone_size: NA
d_call: NA
cdr3_nt: TGTGCCAGCAGCTTAGCTCCAGGGAGGTGGCAAGAGACCCAGTACTTC
cdr3_aa: CASSLAPGRWQETQYF

j_call: TRBJ1-5
v_call: TRBV12-3/TRBV12-4
clone_size: NA
d_call: NA
cdr3_nt: TGTGCCAGCAGATCAGGGGTGAGCAATCAGCCCCAGCATTTT
cdr3_aa: CASRSGVSNQPQHF

j_call: TRBJ2-1
v_call: TRBV6-5
clone_size: NA
d_call: TRBD2
cdr3_nt: TGTGCCAGCAGTTACTCAACTAGCGGTGACTCCTACAATGAGCAGTTCTTC
cdr3_aa: CASSYSTSGDSYNEQFF

j_call: TRBJ1-2
v_call: TRBV18
clone_size: NA
d_call: TRBD1
cdr3_nt: TGTGCCAGCTCACCCCTAGACAGGGGGCTATCTGGCTACACCTTC
cdr3_aa: CASSPLDRGLSGYTF

j_call: TRBJ2-5
v_call: TRBV7-2
clone_size: NA
d_call: TRBD2
cdr3_nt: TGTGCCAGCAGCTTCTTAGCGGGAGCGGAGACCCAGTACTTC
cdr3_aa: CASSFLAGAETQYF

j_call: TRBJ2-3
v_call: TRBV10-3
clone_size: few
d_call: TRBD1
cdr3_nt: TGTGCCATCAGTGATTCGGGACAGCCTAGCACAGATACGCAGTATTTT
cdr3_aa: CAISDSGQPSTDTQYF

j_call: TRBJ2-5
v_call: TRBV29-1
clone_size: many
d_call: TRBD1
cdr3_nt: TGCAGCGGCCTGACAGGGCGGGAGACCCAGTACTTC
cdr3_aa: CSGLTGRETQYF

j_call: TRBJ1-1
v_call: TRBV9
clone_size: NA
d_call: NA
cdr3_nt: TGTGCCAGCAGCACCCGGTCACGGAACACTGAAGCTTTCTTT
cdr3_aa: CASSTRSRNTEAFF

j_call: TRBJ2-1
v_call: TRBV6-6
clone_size: many
d_call: TRBD1
cdr3_nt: TGTGCCAGCAGACAGGGGGGATACAATGAGCAGTTCTTC
cdr3_aa: CASRQGGYNEQFF

j_call: TRBJ2-5
v_call: TRBV6-5
clone_size: few
d_call: TRBD2
cdr3_nt: TGTGCCAGCAGTCAAGGACTAGCTAGTGGGGAGACCCAGTACTTC
cdr3_aa: CASSQGLASGETQYF

j_call: TRBJ2-1
v_call: TRBV12-3/TRBV12-4
clone_size: NA
d_call: TRBD2
cdr3_nt: TGTGCCAGCAGGGTAGCGGGGGGGCCTCAGAATGAGCAGTTCTTC
cdr3_aa: CASRVAGGPQNEQFF

j_call: TRBJ2-7
v_call: TRBV3-1
clone_size: few
d_call: TRBD1
cdr3_nt: TGTGCCAGCAGCCGCATACAGGGGGCAAGAGGAAACGAGCAGTACTTC
cdr3_aa: CASSRIQGARGNEQYF

j_call: TRBJ1-4
v_call: TRBV12-3/TRBV12-4
clone_size: NA
d_call: NA
cdr3_nt: TGTGCCAGCAGTCCCCGGGCCGCGGGGCAAGTCAAAGGCGGAAAACTGTTTTTT
cdr3_aa: CASSPRAAGQVKGGKLFF

j_call: TRBJ2-1
v_call: TRBV7-3
clone_size: NA
d_call: NA
cdr3_nt: TGTGCCAGCAGCTTAGGATTGGGGGGACGGGAGCAGTTCTTC
cdr3_aa: CASSLGLGGREQFF

j_call: TRBJ1-1
v_call: TRBV12-3/TRBV12-4
clone_size: NA
d_call: NA
cdr3_nt: TGTGCCAGCAGTTTAGTTCGGGCAGCCCTAAACACTGAAGCTTTCTTT
cdr3_aa: CASSLVRAALNTEAFF

j_call: TRBJ1-4
v_call: TRBV27
clone_size: NA
d_call: NA
cdr3_nt: TGTGCCAGCAGTCCCCGCAGAAATGAAAAACTGTTTTTT
cdr3_aa: CASSPRRNEKLFF

j_call: TRBJ1-5
v_call: TRBV4-1
clone_size: many
d_call: TRBD1
cdr3_nt: TGCGCCAGCAGCCACCAAGGACAGGGAAGTAATCAGCCCCAGCATTTT
cdr3_aa: CASSHQGQGSNQPQHF

j_call: TRBJ2-1
v_call: TRBV21-1
clone_size: NA
d_call: NA
cdr3_nt: TGTGCCAGCAGCACAAGGCTCTACAATGAGCAGTTCTTC
cdr3_aa: CASSTRLYNEQFF